This T cell receptor beta chain was observed in a study of shared clonotypes between healthy human individuals. Trimming pared 3 bases from V and 5 bases from J, leaving 11 bases between. The CDR3 length is 14 residues. The germline V gene encodes CDR1 SGHRS and CDR2 YFSETQ. Generated by immunoSEQ multiplex PCR, the TCRdb table keeps only in-frame clones and is missing some. In the table there are some 1,600,000 clones, 98% of which are singletons. Overall study results and limits: Estimated clonotype richness was generally higher in naive than memory subsets.

As concerns this clone: Its specificity is unknown.

The sample taken for sequencing was naive CD4+ T cells sorted from blood. Subset defined: CD45RA+ positively selected. The TCR comes from a man under 40 in good health. The genes are TRBV5-1 and TRBJ2-2; D not resolved. CDR3 nucleotides: TGCGCCAGCAGCTCCCACGCGGAGACCGGGGAGCTGTTTTTT. Its protein product is CASSSHAETGELFF.